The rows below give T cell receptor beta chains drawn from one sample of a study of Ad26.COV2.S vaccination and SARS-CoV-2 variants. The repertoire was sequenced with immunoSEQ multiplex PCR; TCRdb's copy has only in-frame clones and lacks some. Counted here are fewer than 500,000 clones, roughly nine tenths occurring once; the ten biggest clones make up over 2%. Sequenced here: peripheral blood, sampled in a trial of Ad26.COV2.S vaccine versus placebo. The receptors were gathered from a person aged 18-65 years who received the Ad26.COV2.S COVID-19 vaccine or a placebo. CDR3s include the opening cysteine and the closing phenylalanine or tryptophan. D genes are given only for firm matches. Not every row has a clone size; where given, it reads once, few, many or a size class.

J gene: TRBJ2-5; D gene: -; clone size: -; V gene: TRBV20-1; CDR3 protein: CSAGLQETQYF; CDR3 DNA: TGCAGTGCTGGGCTCCAAGAGACCCAGTACTTC
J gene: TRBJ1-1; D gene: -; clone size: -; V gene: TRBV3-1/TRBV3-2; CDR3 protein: CASRSGEGRTEAFF; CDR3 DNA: TGTGCCAGCAGGTCCGGTGAGGGGAGAACTGAAGCTTTCTTT
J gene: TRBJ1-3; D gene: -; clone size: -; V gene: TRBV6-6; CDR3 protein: CASSTSGNTIYF; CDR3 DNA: TGTGCCAGCTCCACTTCGGGAAACACCATATATTTT
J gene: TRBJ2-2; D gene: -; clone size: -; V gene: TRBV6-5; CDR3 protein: CASFGVFEDFGELFF; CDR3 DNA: TGTGCCAGCTTTGGGGTTTTTGAGGACTTCGGGGAGCTGTTTTTT
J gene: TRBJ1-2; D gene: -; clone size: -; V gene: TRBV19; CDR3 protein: CASSTGTGGANYGYTF; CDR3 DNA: TGTGCCAGTAGTACCGGGACGGGGGGTGCTAACTATGGCTACACCTTC
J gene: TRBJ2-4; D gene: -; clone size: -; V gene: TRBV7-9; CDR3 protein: CASSPSGQGALVKNIQYF; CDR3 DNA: TGTGCCAGCAGCCCTAGCGGGCAGGGGGCGTTGGTCAAAAACATTCAGTACTTC
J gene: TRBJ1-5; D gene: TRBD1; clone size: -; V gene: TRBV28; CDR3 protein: CASAGGQGDQPQHF; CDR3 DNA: TGTGCCAGCGCGGGAGGACAGGGGGACCAGCCCCAGCATTTT
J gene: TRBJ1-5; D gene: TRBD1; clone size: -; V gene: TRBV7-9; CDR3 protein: CASSWGQNEPYNQPQHF; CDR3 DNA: TGTGCCAGCAGCTGGGGACAGAACGAACCTTACAATCAGCCCCAGCATTTT
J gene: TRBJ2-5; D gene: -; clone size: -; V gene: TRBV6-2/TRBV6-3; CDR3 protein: CASSYSHGGGETQYF; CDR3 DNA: TGTGCCAGCAGTTACTCCCACGGTGGAGGGGAGACCCAGTACTTC
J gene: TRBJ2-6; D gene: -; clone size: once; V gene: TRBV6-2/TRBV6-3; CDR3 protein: CASSEYPTNSGANVLTF; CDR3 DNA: TGTGCCAGCAGTGAGTACCCTACGAACTCTGGGGCCAACGTCCTGACTTTC
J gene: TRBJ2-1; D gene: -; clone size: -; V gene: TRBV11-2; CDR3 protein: CASSLPGSYNEQFF; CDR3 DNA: TGTGCCAGCAGCTTACCCGGGTCGTACAATGAGCAGTTCTTC
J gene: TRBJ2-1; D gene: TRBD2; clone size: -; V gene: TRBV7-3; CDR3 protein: CASSSLAGLSYNEQFF; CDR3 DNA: TGTGCCAGCAGCTCCTTAGCGGGCCTCTCCTACAATGAGCAGTTCTTC
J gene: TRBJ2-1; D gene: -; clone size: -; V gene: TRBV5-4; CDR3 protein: CASSLGSQNEQFF; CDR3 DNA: TGTGCCAGCAGCTTGGGATCGCAAAATGAGCAGTTCTTC
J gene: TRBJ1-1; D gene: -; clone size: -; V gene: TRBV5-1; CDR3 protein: CASSPDGGLNTEAFF; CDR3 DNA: TGCGCCAGCAGCCCGGACGGGGGGTTGAACACTGAAGCTTTCTTT
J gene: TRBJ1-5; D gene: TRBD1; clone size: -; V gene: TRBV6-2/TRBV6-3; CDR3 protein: CASSPWDSGPSIGQPQHF; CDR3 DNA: TGTGCCAGCAGCCCTTGGGACAGCGGACCGAGCATAGGGCAGCCCCAGCATTTT
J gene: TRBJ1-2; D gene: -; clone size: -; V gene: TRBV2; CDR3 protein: CASSTDRQAGYTF; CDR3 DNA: TGTGCCAGCAGTACAGACCGGCAGGCTGGCTACACCTTC
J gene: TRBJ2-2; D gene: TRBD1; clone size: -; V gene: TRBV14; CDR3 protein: CASSQGQVTGELFF; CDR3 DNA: TGTGCCAGCAGCCAGGGACAGGTCACCGGGGAGCTGTTTTTT
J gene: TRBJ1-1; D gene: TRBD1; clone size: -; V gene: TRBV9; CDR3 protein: CASSVVGQVGGEAFF; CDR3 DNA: TGTGCCAGCAGCGTAGTAGGACAGGTTGGGGGTGAAGCTTTCTTT
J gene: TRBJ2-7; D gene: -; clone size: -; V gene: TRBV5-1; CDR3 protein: CASSASAGTVYEQYF; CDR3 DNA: TGCGCCAGCAGCGCGTCGGCGGGGACCGTCTACGAGCAGTACTTC
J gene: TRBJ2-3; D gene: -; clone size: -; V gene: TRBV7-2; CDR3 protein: CASSSRGGAGTDTQYF; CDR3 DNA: TGTGCCAGCAGCTCCCGTGGGGGGGCCGGCACAGATACGCAGTATTTT
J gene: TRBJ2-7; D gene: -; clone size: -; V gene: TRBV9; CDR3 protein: CASSPSGASREQYF; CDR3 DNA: TGTGCCAGCAGCCCTTCGGGAGCCAGCCGAGAGCAGTACTTC
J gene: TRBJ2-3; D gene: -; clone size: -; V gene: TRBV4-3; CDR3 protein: CASRPRGADTQYF; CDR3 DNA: TGCGCCAGCAGGCCAAGAGGCGCAGATACGCAGTATTTT
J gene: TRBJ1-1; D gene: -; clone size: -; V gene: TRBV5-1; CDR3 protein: CASSLGQPNTEAFF; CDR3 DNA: TGCGCCAGCAGCTTAGGACAGCCGAACACTGAAGCTTTCTTT
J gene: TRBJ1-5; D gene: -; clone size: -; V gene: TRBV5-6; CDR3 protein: CASSLGVHQPQHF; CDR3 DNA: TGTGCCAGCAGCTTGGGGGTCCATCAGCCCCAGCATTTT
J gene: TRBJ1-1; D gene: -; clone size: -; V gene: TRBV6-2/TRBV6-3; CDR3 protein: CASSYYRDSATSTEAFF; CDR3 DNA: TGTGCCAGCAGTTACTACAGGGACTCGGCTACGAGCACTGAAGCTTTCTTT
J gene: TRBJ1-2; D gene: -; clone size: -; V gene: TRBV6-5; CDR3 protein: CASPNSLTQDGYTF; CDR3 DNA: TGTGCCAGTCCTAACAGCCTAACTCAGGATGGCTACACCTTC
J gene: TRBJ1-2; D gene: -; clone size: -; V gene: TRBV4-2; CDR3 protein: CASSRGRERGGYTF; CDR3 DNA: TGTGCCAGCAGCCGGGGGAGGGAGCGGGGTGGCTACACCTTC
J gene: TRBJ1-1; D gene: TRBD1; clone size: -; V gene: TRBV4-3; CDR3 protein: CASSQDPIQGDVTEAFF; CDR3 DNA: TGCGCCAGCAGCCAAGACCCGATCCAGGGGGATGTCACTGAAGCTTTCTTT
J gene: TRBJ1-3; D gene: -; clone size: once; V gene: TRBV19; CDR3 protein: CASSIFFSGNTIYF; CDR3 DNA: TGTGCCAGTAGTATATTTTTCTCTGGAAACACCATATATTTT
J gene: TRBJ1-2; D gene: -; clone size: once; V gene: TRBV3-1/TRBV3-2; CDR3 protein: CASSQRDPGTGRGYTF; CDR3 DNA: TGTGCCAGCAGCCAAAGGGACCCCGGGACCGGACGTGGCTACACCTTC
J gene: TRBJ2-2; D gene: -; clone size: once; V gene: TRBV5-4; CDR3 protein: CASSLTKNTGELFF; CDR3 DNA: TGTGCCAGCAGCTTGACCAAAAACACCGGGGAGCTGTTTTTT